The clone carrying this T cell receptor (beta chain) was counted many times. As yet, its antigen is unknown. This entry is derived from a study of CD8 T cells in ankylosing spondylitis. Study-level results: Previously reported in reactive arthritis synovial fluid and blood were some of the motif variants.

The V and J ends lost 1 base and 5 bases, in that order; junction bases with no gene match: 5. Germline V gene lookup returns CDR1 SGHDT and CDR2 YYEEEE. The CDR3 consists of 14 residues. TCRdb redid the calling of the 5' RACE reads with MiXCR, one entry per CDR3 protein. Here the sample spans 240,000 or so distinct CDR3 sequences, 7.5% to 9% being singletons. The sequence was collected from a male donor with ankylosing spondylitis or in good health (not recorded which). V gene TRBV5-6 combines with J gene TRBJ2-5; 7 bases fit TRBD1. Sequenced material: blood, either unsorted or a sorted T cell fraction (not recorded which). The CDR3 spells CASSLKGGRETQYF. Here the CDR3 DNA reads TGTGCCAGCAGCTTGAAAGGGGGCCGCGAGACCCAGTACTTC.